This entry lists 13 T cell receptor beta chains sequenced from one sample in a study of immune cell composition in non-small cell lung cancer. Produced via immunoSEQ multiplex PCR; TCRdb's table is partial and in-frame only. This sample yields 4,700 or so clones, of which 55% to 75% are seen a single time; 11% to 15% belongs to the top ten. The normal lung sample lay at least 3 cm, and maximally far, from the tumour. The sample taken for sequencing was non-adjacent lung tissue. The receptors here all came from a human donor with non-small cell lung cancer.

This clone has a handful of counts. The chain joins TRBV5-1 to TRBJ2-3; 7 nucleotides agree with TRBD1. Trimming cost V 0 bases and J 0 bases; bases outside gene matches: 1. CDR3 length: 15 amino acids. Germline CDR1 reads SGHRS; CDR2 reads YFSETQ. The CDR3 here is CASSLGQGSTDTQYF. The CDR3 nucleotides are TGCGCCAGCAGCTTGGGACAGGGAAGCACAGATACGCAGTATTTT.

The chain couples TRBV6-4 to TRBJ2-1, with 8 bases identical to TRBD2. The CDR3 is 14 amino acids. Losses at the gene ends were 3 bases for V and 4 bases for J; bases not matched to a gene: 2. Germline lookup yields CDR1 MRHNA and CDR2 SNTAGT. CDR3 bases: TGTGCCAGCAGTGATTCTAGCGGGTACAATGAGCAGTTCTTC. Residues: CASSDSSGYNEQFF.

The CDR3 sequence is CASSLAGGRDTQYF. In nucleotides, the CDR3 is TGTGCCAGCAGCTTAGCGGGGGGGCGTGATACGCAGTATTTT. The chain links TRBV7-6 to TRBJ2-3; TRBD2 is a possible D gene (7 bases). The V end was cut by 0 bases, the J end by 6 bases, with 10 bases between. The V gene's germline CDR1 is SGHVS and CDR2 FNYEAQ. The CDR3 has 14 amino acids.

The chain is built from TRBV5-1 and TRBJ2-5; a possible D gene is TRBD1 (7 bases). Trimming removed 4 bases at V and 5 bases at J, with 18 bases between. This CDR3 region has 15 residues. CDR1 is SGHRS and CDR2 is YFSETQ in the germline V gene. The CDR3 spells CASSRTFQGGETQYF. The CDR3 DNA reads TGCGCCAGCAGCCGAACGTTTCAGGGGGGCGAGACCCAGTACTTC.

Only a few counts were recorded for this clone. The rearrangement links TRBV19 to TRBJ2-3; no definite D call. Germline loops: CDR1 LNHDA, CDR2 SQIVND (reference sequence). The CDR3 spans 13 residues. Trimming cost V 4 bases and J 6 bases, with 11 bases left between them. CDR3 sequence reads: CASSSAMLDTQYF. CDR3 sequence (DNA): TGTGCCAGTAGTAGCGCGATGCTGGATACGCAGTATTTT. The full variable domain, with the rest looked up from reference TRBV19 and TRBJ2-3, is DGGITQSPKYLFRKEGQNVTLSCEQNLNHDAMYWYRQDPGQGLRLIYYSQIVNDFQKGDIAEGYSVSREKKESFPLTVTSAQKNPTAFYLCASSSAMLDTQYFGPGTRLTVL.

The chain has TRBV5-1 and TRBJ1-1; D remains unclear. The CDR3 loop spans 13 amino acids. Deletions cut 0 bases from V and 7 bases from J, with 10 bases between. Germline V gene sequence: CDR1 SGHRS, CDR2 YFSETQ. The CDR3 DNA reads as TGCGCCAGCAGCTTGGGGACGGGATTTGAAGCTTTCTTT. It is translated as CASSLGTGFEAFF.

The rearrangement uses TRBV18 and TRBJ1-2; 7 bases line up with TRBD1. Germline CDR1 and CDR2: KGHSH and LQKENI. This CDR3 has 13 residues. With 6 bases clipped from V and 8 bases from J, the junction kept 9 bases outside the gene matches. CDR3 sequence (DNA): TGTGCCAGCTCTTCCGGAGGGGGCAACGGCTACACCTTC. Protein product: CASSSGGGNGYTF.

This clone has a handful of counts. The V and J genes are TRBV14 and TRBJ1-6; D is undetermined. Per germline, CDR1 SGHDN and CDR2 FVKESK. The CDR3 consists of 18 residues. V gave up 6 bases and J gave up 0 bases, with 18 bases separating them. The DNA for the CDR3 is TGTGCCAGCAGTCCATGGTATGTTGAGAGCTCCTATAATTCACCCCTCCACTTT. As protein: CASSPWYVESSYNSPLHF.

The chain uses TRBV12-2 and TRBJ1-5. TRBV12-2 is deemed a pseudogene. The CDR3 is 17 amino acids. CDR3 DNA: TGTGCAAGTCGCTTAGCGGGGGGACGGGATAGCAATCAGCCCCAGCATTTT. It codes for CASRLAGGRDSNQPQHF.

This chain links TRBV18 with TRBJ1-1; TRBD1 matches 7 bases. Trimming at V came to 5 bases and at J to 3 bases, leaving 9 bases not matched to a gene. Germline-derived CDR1 and CDR2 are KGHSH and LQKENI. The CDR3 has 15 residues. This CDR3 is CASSSGGVLDTEAFF. The CDR3 nucleotides read TGTGCCAGCTCATCAGGGGGTGTCTTGGACACTGAAGCTTTCTTT.

The J gene is TRBJ2-1, the V gene TRBV27; perhaps TRBD1 as D (6 bases). Germline V gene data show CDR1 as MNHEY and CDR2 as SMNVEV (reference sequence). Trimming pared 3 bases from V and 9 bases from J, leaving 12 bases between. This CDR3 contains 13 residues. The CDR3 DNA sequence: TGTGCCAGCAGTTTCCCCTCACAGGGTGAGCAGTTCTTC. Translating it yields CASSFPSQGEQFF.

The chain carries TRBV12-5 and TRBJ1-6, with D perhaps matching TRBD1 (5 bases). There are 14 residues in the CDR3. Germline CDR1 LGHNT, CDR2 FRNRAP. V gave up 4 bases and J gave up 6 bases, with 10 bases separating them. The chain's CDR3 is CASGWGGGNSPLHF. As DNA, the CDR3 is TGTGCTAGTGGTTGGGGCGGTGGTAATTCACCCCTCCACTTT.

V usage is TRBV9 and J usage is TRBJ1-4; no reliable D call. This CDR3 has 16 amino acids. CDR1 is SGDLS, CDR2 YYNGEE, per germline. The V end lost 3 bases, the J end lost 2 bases, and 14 bases lay between the germline ends. DNA for the CDR3: TGTGCCAGCAGCGCCGCGGGGTGGACCACTAATGAAAAACTGTTTTTT. This codes for CASSAAGWTTNEKLFF.